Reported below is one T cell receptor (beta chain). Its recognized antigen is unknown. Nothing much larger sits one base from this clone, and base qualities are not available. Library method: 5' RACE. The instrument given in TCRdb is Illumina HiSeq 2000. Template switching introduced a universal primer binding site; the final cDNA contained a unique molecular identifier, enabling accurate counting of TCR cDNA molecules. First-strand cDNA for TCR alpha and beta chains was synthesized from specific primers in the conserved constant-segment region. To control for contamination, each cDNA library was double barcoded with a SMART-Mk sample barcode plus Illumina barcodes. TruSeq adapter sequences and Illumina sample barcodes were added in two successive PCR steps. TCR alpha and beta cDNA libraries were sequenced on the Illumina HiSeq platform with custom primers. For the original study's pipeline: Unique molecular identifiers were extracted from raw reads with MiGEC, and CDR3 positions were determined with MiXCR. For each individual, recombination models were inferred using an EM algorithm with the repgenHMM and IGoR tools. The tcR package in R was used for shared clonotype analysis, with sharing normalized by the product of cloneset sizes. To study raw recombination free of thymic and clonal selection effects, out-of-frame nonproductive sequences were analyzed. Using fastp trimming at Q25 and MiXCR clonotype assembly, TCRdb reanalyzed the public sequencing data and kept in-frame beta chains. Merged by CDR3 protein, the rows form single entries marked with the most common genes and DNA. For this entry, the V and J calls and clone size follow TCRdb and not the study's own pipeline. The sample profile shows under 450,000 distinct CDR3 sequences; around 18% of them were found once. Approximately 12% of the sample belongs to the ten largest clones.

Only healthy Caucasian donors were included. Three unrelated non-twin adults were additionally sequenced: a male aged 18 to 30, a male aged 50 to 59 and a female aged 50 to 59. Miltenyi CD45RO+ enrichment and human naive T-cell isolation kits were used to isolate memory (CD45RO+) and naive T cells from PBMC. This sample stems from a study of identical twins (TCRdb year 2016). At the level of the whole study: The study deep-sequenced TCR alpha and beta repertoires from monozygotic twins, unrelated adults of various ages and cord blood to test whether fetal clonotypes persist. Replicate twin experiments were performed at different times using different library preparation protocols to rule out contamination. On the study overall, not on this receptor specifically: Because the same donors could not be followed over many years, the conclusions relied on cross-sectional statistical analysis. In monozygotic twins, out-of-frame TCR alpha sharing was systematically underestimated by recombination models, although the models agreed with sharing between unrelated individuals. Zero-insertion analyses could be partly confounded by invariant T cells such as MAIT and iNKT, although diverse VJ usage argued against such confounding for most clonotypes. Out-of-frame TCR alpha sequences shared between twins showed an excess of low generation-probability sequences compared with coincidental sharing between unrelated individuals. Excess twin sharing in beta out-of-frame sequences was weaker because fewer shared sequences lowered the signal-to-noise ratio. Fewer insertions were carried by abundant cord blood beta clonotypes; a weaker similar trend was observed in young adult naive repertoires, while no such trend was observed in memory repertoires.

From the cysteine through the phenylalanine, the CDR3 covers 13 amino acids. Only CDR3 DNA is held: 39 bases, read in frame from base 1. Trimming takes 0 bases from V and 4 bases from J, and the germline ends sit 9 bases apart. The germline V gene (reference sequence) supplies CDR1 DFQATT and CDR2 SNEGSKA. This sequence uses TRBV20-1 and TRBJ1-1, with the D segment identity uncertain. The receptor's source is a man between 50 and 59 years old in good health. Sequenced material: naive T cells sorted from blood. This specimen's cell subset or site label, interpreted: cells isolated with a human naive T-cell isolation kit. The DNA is TGCAGTGCTAGAGATGGGAAGGGCACTGAAGCTTTCTTT. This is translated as CSARDGKGTEAFF.